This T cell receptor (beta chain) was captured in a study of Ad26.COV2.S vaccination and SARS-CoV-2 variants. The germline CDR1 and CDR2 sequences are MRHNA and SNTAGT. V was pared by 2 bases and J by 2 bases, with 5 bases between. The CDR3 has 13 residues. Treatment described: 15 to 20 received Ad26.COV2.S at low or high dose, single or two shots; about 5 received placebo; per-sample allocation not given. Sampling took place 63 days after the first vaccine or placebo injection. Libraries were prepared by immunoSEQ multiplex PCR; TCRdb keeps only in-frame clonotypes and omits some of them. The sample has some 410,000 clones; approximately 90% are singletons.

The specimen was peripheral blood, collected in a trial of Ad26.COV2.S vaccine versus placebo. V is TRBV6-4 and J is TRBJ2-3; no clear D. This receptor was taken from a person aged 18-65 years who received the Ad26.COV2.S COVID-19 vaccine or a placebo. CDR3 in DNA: TGTGCCAGCAGTGACCCCCTCACAGATACGCAGTATTTT. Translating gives CASSDPLTDTQYF.